A single sample gave rise to the 26 T cell receptor beta chains below, sequenced in a study of blood T cell repertoires in COVID-19. Here immunoSEQ multiplex PCR was the method, and the copy in TCRdb shows in-frame clones only, minus some. The data hold approximately 91,000 clones, with about four fifths observed a single time. Sequencing was done on a sample of peripheral blood. These TCRs come from an older man with acute or convalescent COVID-19.

V usage is TRBV3-1 (or the pseudogene TRBV3-2) and J usage is TRBJ2-3, with TRBD2 identical over 12 bases. The V gene end was trimmed by 2 bases and the J gene end by 6 bases; junction bases not matched to a gene: 3. The CDR3 has 15 residues. The germline V gene has CDR1 LGHDT and CDR2 YNNKEL (reference sequence). CDR3 DNA sequence: TGTGCCAGCAGCCAATGGACTAGCGGGGTCGATACGCAGTATTTT. This codes for CASSQWTSGVDTQYF.

The J gene is TRBJ1-1, the V gene TRBV7-2; TRBD1 matches at 7 bases. CDR1 and CDR2 from the germline V gene are SGHTA and FQGNSA. Trimming at V came to 0 bases and at J to 4 bases, leaving 5 bases not matched to a gene. The CDR3 loop spans 15 amino acids. The CDR3 is CASSLARGPGTEAFF. The CDR3 DNA sequence: TGTGCCAGCAGCTTAGCGAGGGGGCCGGGCACTGAAGCTTTCTTT. Filled out from reference TRBV7-2 and TRBJ1-1, the complete variable domain reads GAGVSQSPSNKVTEKGKDVELRCDPISGHTALYWYRQSLGQGLEFLIYFQGNSAPDKSGLPSDRFSAERTGGSVSTLTIQRTQQEDSAVYLCASSLARGPGTEAFFGQGTRLTVV.

This chain links TRBV2 with TRBJ1-4, with 9 bases lining up with TRBD1. The CDR3 length is 15 residues. Trimming took 4 bases from V and 7 from J; bases not matched to a gene: 7. In germline, CDR1 is SNHLY, CDR2 FYNNEI. CDR3 amino acids: CASSGTQGAGEKLFF. The CDR3 DNA reads TGTGCCAGCAGTGGGACACAGGGGGCCGGTGAAAAACTGTTTTTT.

This clone appeared a few times. The gene calls are TRBV2 and TRBJ1-2; maybe TRBD1 (5 bases). V lost 6 bases, J lost 0 bases, and 14 bases lay in between. CDR1 is SNHLY, CDR2 FYNNEI, per germline. CDR3 length: 15 residues. The CDR3 region has the DNA TGTGCCAGCAGGAAACAGGACCTCTCTAACTATGGCTACACCTTC. The encoded protein is CASRKQDLSNYGYTF.

This sequence joins TRBV6-5 and TRBJ1-1; no clear D gene. Trimming pared 0 bases from V and 0 bases from J, leaving 5 bases between. CDR1 and CDR2 from the germline V gene are MNHEY and SVGAGI. The CDR3 consists of 14 residues. CDR3 in DNA: TGTGCCAGCAGTTACTCCGGGGTGAACACTGAAGCTTTCTTT. Protein sequence: CASSYSGVNTEAFF.

The chain combines TRBV6-5 with TRBJ2-7; D unclear. The V and J ends lost 7 bases and 0 bases respectively, with 10 bases between them. This CDR3 comprises 13 residues. Germline CDR1 reads MNHEY; CDR2 reads SVGAGI. Here the CDR3 reads CASTRSSSYEQYF. The CDR3 DNA sequence: TGTGCCAGCACGCGGTCGAGCTCCTACGAGCAGTACTTC.

The chain joins TRBV4-1 to TRBJ1-2; TRBD1 matches 9 bases. The CDR3 is made up of 15 amino acids. Germline V gene sequence: CDR1 MGHRA, CDR2 YSYEKL. Trimming cost V 4 bases and J 8 bases; bases outside gene matches: 11. The CDR3 DNA sequence: TGCGCCAGCAGCCCCGGGGGGACAGGGACCAAGGGCTACACCTTC. Translated, it gives CASSPGGTGTKGYTF.

J is TRBJ1-2 and V is TRBV11-3; the match to TRBD1 covers 7 bases. V gave up 0 bases and J gave up 3 bases; unmatched junction bases: 10. The CDR3 length is 17 residues. Germline V gene data show CDR1 as SGHNT and CDR2 as YENEEA. The CDR3 loop is CASSLDIEQGRHYGYTF. The CDR3 bases are TGTGCCAGCAGCTTAGATATCGAACAGGGGAGACACTATGGCTACACCTTC.

This chain uses TRBV5-1 with TRBJ2-7; a possible D gene is TRBD1 (5 bases). Trimming removed 0 bases from V and 6 bases from J, with 7 bases in between. CDR3 length: 12 amino acids. The germline V gene has CDR1 SGHRS and CDR2 YFSETQ. In nucleotides, the CDR3 is TGCGCCAGCAGCTTGGCAGGGCGCGAGCAGTACTTC. Its protein product is CASSLAGREQYF.

The V and J genes are TRBV7-2 and TRBJ2-3; D is uncertain. Germline CDR1 SGHTA, CDR2 FQGNSA. Trimming cost V 2 bases and J 5 bases, with 8 bases left between them. This CDR3 contains 13 residues. The CDR3 DNA sequence: TGTGCCAGCAGCTTAATGGTCAGAGATACGCAGTATTTT. It translates to CASSLMVRDTQYF.

In this sample, this clone turned up once. V and J are TRBV6-2 or TRBV6-3 and TRBJ2-7; possible D gene TRBD1, 5 bases. V gave up 0 bases and J gave up 2 bases, with 8 bases separating them. Germline V CDR1 and CDR2: MNHEY, SVGEGT. This CDR3 is 14 amino acids long. CDR3: CASSYSRGAYEQYF. In DNA form, the CDR3 reads TGTGCCAGCAGTTACTCAAGGGGCGCCTACGAGCAGTACTTC.

The V and J genes are TRBV7-8 and TRBJ2-7; weak D call: TRBD1 (5 bases). Germline V gene sequence: CDR1 SGHVS, CDR2 FQNEAQ. The CDR3 totals 13 residues. Trimming shortened V by 2 bases and J by 4 bases, and 9 bases separated the two germline ends. The CDR3 DNA is TGTGCCAGCAGCTTACAGACAGTGTACGAGCAGTACTTC. Its translation: CASSLQTVYEQYF.

CDR3 coding DNA: TGTGCCAGCAGGTGGGGCAGAGGCACTGAAGCTTTCTTT. Its protein product is CASRWGRGTEAFF. The chain uses TRBV7-3 and TRBJ1-1; D is possibly TRBD1 (5 bases). V dropped 6 bases and J dropped 4 bases, with 12 bases sitting between them. The CDR3 contains 13 residues. Germline V CDR1 and CDR2: SGHTA, FQGTGA.

This clone appeared a few times. The rearrangement links TRBV7-3 to TRBJ1-1; 7 bases are shared with TRBD1. The CDR3 sequence is 15 residues long. V trimming: 5 bases; J trimming: 4 bases; junction bases outside the gene matches: 10. The germline V gene encodes CDR1 SGHTA and CDR2 FQGTGA. The CDR3 region is CASSQSASGGTEAFF. The CDR3 bases are TGTGCCAGCAGCCAATCAGCTTCAGGGGGCACTGAAGCTTTCTTT.

The chain carries TRBV5-1 and TRBJ1-1; a possible D gene is TRBD1 (5 bases). V was cut by 2 bases and J by 4 bases, with 12 bases left in between. The germline CDR1 and CDR2 sequences are SGHRS and YFSETQ. The CDR3 length is 14 residues. CDR3 DNA sequence: TGCGCCAGCAGCTTTTCGGGGGGGATCACTGAAGCTTTCTTT. It yields the protein CASSFSGGITEAFF.

This clone was detected once. This chain links TRBV5-5 with TRBJ1-2, with TRBD1 matching 8 bases. V trimming: 4 bases; J trimming: 4 bases; junction bases outside the gene matches: 6. CDR3 length equals 14 residues. Germline-derived CDR1 and CDR2 are SGHKS and YYEKEE (reference sequence). This CDR3 is CASSLDRVVYGYTF. Written as DNA, the CDR3 is TGTGCCAGCAGCCTGGACAGGGTTGTCTATGGCTACACCTTC.

This clone was counted a single time. At one of its ends the junction is not consistent with the germline gene, which may arise from a read error. CDR3 sequence reads: CASGAASDF. The CDR3 region has the DNA TGTGCCAGCGGGGCAGCATCTGATTTC. The chain couples TRBV2 to TRBJ1-2, with a possible D match to TRBD1 (5 bases). The CDR3 sequence is 9 residues long. Germline V lookup: CDR1 SNHLY, CDR2 FYNNEI.

The chain couples TRBV3-1 (or the pseudogene TRBV3-2) to TRBJ2-1; the D gene is possibly TRBD1 (6 bases). The CDR3 length is 16 residues. The germline CDR1 and CDR2 sequences are LGHDT and YNNKEL (reference sequence). V lost 5 bases, J lost 6 bases, and 20 bases lay in between. This CDR3 reads CASSFSWGQHINEQFF. Written as DNA, the CDR3 is TGTGCCAGCAGCTTTTCCTGGGGGCAGCACATCAATGAGCAGTTCTTC.

The rearrangement joins TRBV28 to TRBJ2-6; D is uncertain. V was cut by 4 bases and J by 0 bases, with 7 bases left in between. Germline lookup yields CDR1 MDHEN and CDR2 SYDVKM. CDR3 size: 15 residues. The CDR3 DNA follows: TGTGCCAGCAGTTCATCCGGCTCTGGGGCCAACGTCCTGACTTTC. Its protein is CASSSSGSGANVLTF.

The V and J genes are TRBV4-2 and TRBJ2-3, with TRBD2 matching over 8 bases. The CDR3 extends over 17 amino acids. Germline trimming cut 4 bases from V and 4 bases from J; bases unmatched to any gene: 13. Germline CDR1 reads LGHNA; CDR2 reads YNFKEQ. CDR3 protein: CASSLRGAGGGADTQYF. CDR3 bases: TGTGCCAGCAGCCTGCGGGGGGCGGGAGGTGGGGCAGATACGCAGTATTTT.

V and J are TRBV29-1 and TRBJ2-7; no firm D call. Per germline, CDR1 SQVTM and CDR2 ANQGSEA. The CDR3 sequence is 14 residues long. V shed 4 bases and J shed 1 base, with 14 bases lying between them. CDR3: CSVVTVAQSYEQYF. The CDR3 DNA follows: TGCAGCGTTGTAACGGTAGCCCAATCCTACGAGCAGTACTTC.

This clone has a single count. The chain joins TRBV28 to TRBJ2-2, with 7 nucleotides matching TRBD2. V shed 5 bases, J shed 0 bases, and the junction held 3 bases outside the gene matches. Germline V gene lookup returns CDR1 MDHEN and CDR2 SYDVKM. There are 15 residues in the CDR3. Written as DNA, the CDR3 is TGTGCCAGCAGTCCCGGGGGGACGAACACCGGGGAGCTGTTTTTT. Encoded protein: CASSPGGTNTGELFF.

The chain recombines TRBV20-1 with TRBJ1-2, with D unresolved. This CDR3 is 11 amino acids long. Germline V gene lookup returns CDR1 DFQATT and CDR2 SNEGSKA (reference sequence). The V and J ends lost 5 bases and 3 bases respectively, with 7 bases between them. CDR3 in amino acids: CSAPTDYGYTF. The CDR3 nucleotides read TGCAGTGCTCCCACAGACTATGGCTACACCTTC.

The chain carries TRBV28 and TRBJ2-1, with 10 bases fitting TRBD2. V shed 3 bases, J shed 4 bases, and the junction held 9 bases outside the gene matches. The CDR3 length is 17 residues. Germline V gene data show CDR1 as MDHEN and CDR2 as SYDVKM. CDR3: CASSFLSSGSRYNEQFF. The CDR3 bases are TGTGCCAGCAGTTTTCTATCTAGCGGGAGTAGATACAATGAGCAGTTCTTC.

The rearrangement joins TRBV30 to TRBJ2-1; 10 bases match TRBD2. In germline, CDR1 is GTSNPN, CDR2 SVGIG (reference sequence). CDR3 size: 17 residues. V dropped 4 bases and J dropped 1; count of bases not matched to a gene: 10. The CDR3 coding sequence is TGTGCCTGGAACCCTACAACTAGCGGGATGTCCTACAATGAGCAGTTCTTC. It yields the protein CAWNPTTSGMSYNEQFF.

The gene calls are TRBV9 and TRBJ2-1, with a tentative D call TRBD2 (6 bases). CDR1 is SGDLS, CDR2 YYNGEE, per germline. V was shortened by 3 bases and J by 0 bases, with 13 bases between the two germline ends. The CDR3 consists of 16 residues. CDR3 nucleotides: TGTGCCAGCAGCGCGTGGGACTCGAGCTCCTACAATGAGCAGTTCTTC. Its translation is CASSAWDSSSYNEQFF. The full variable domain, in which reference TRBV9 and TRBJ2-1 provide the parts outside the CDR3, is DSGVTQTPKHLITATGQRVTLRCSPRSGDLSVYWYQQSLDQGLQFLIQYYNGEERAKGNILERFSAQQFPDLHSELNLSSLELGDSALYFCASSAWDSSSYNEQFFGPGTRLTVL.